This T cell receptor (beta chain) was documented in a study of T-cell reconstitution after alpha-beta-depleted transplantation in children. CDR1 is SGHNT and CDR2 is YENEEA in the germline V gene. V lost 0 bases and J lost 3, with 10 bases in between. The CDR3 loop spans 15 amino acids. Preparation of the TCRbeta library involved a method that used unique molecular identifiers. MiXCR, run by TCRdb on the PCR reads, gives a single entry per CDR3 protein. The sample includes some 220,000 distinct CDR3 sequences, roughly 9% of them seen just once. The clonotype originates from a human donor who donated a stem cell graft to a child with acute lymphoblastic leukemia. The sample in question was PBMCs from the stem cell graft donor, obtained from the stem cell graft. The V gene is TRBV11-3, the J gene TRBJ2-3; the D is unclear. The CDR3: CASSLDHTSTDTQYF. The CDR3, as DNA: TGTGCCAGCAGCTTAGATCACACTTCGACAGATACGCAGTATTTT.